This paragraph covers one T cell receptor beta chain sequence. The antigen this receptor binds is unknown. Per-base quality was not reported, and no clone a single base away is much larger than it. The source of the sample is a study of regulatory and conventional T cells in RAG deficiency (dated by TCRdb to about 2017). Some background on the complete study: To compare the diversity and composition of the repertoires of Treg, conventional CD4+ and CD8+ T cells between RAG-deficient patients and healthy controls, the study applied high-throughput TCR beta sequencing.

The CDR3 runs 15 amino acids, cysteine and phenylalanine included. The kept DNA is CDR3 alone, 45 bases in frame from the first base. CDR1 and CDR2 (KGHSY, FQNENV) derive from the germline V gene. V and J are trimmed by 4 bases and 2 bases, and the gene matches miss 5 bases of the junction. What the authors observed across the whole study: The CD25-high CD127-low cells sorted from Omenn syndrome patients may be peripherally activated cells rather than true Treg cells. Markedly lower Shannon entropy and higher Simpson indices were observed in RAG-deficient patients than in control T-cell subpopulations. Shorter CDR3 lengths were found in all patient T-cell subsets, and >75% Treg-Tconv repertoire overlap at nucleotide and amino acid level was observed in Omenn syndrome patients. Some T-cell subset analyses were not done for some subjects. Unique TCR beta sequences from Treg cells were about 100-fold fewer in Omenn syndrome and CID/AS patients than controls, versus roughly 10-fold for other subsets.

Library preparation employed the immunoSEQ multiplex PCR assay. Genomic DNA from the sorted T-cell subsets was used to amplify rearranged TCR beta chain products, which were then sequenced. As for how the authors treated the data: Repertoire diversity of productive TCR beta rearrangements was quantified using Shannon entropy and Simpson indices. To gauge clonal expansion, the frequencies of the 100 most abundant productive TCR beta clonotypes among total reads were added together. The TRB repertoires were scored with a self-reactivity index built on which amino acids appear at CDR3beta positions 6 and 7. Two-way ANOVA was used for repertoire analyses, while Student t or Mann-Whitney tests were used for flow cytometric analyses. The immuneACCESS repertoire file appears here via TCRdb, limited to in-frame rearrangements. These files lack a portion of the clones; in checked studies, under half of the deficit traces to unresolved V genes, and the cause of the others is not known. The D gene and trimming were derived from the DNA, and the V and J assignments and clone size from that table. The sample has under 20,000 clones on record, about nine tenths of them singletons. The top ten hold more than 1.4% of the sample.

Regulatory T cells were purified from blood as CD4+CD25-high CD127-low cells before genomic DNA extraction. Repertoire analyses used roughly eight healthy control donors as the comparison group. These sequences were also reported in another study, on regulatory T cells. The second investigation adds: In the multiplex PCR, 52 forward TRBV primers and 13 reverse TRBJ primers were used, and assay-based and computational corrections were applied for amplification bias. Restricted unique TRB V-J pairs and skewed V and J gene usage were observed in patient repertoires, most markedly in regulatory T cells. T-cell receptor beta repertoires of sorted regulatory, conventional CD4+ and CD8+ T cells were compared between CD3G-deficient patients and healthy controls. Peripheral blood mononuclear cells were isolated by Ficoll density separation. Within the immunoSEQ assay, multiplex PCR amplified rearranged TRB loci from genomic DNA. TRB amplicons were sequenced on an Illumina HiSeq platform. Custom algorithms error-filtered the raw sequences and aligned them to reference gene sequences, after which the immunoSEQ online tools were used for analysis. The frequencies of productive and nonproductive TRB rearrangements were evaluated among unique sequences as well as among total sequences. Prism software was used to run t tests, Mann-Whitney tests or two-way ANOVA for comparisons between groups.

The chain uses TRBV16 and TRBJ1-5; TRBD1 agrees with 7 junctional bases. The receptor comes from a human donor in good health. Material: Tregs sorted from blood. The CDR3: CASSLSGTGNQPQHF. The sequenced DNA: TGTGCCAGCAGCCTTAGTGGGACAGGCAATCAGCCCCAGCATTTT.